These 4 T cell receptor beta chains originate from one sample sequenced in a study of T cells in Graves' hyperthyroidism and ophthalmopathy. RNA transcripts gave rise to amplified TCR beta CDR3 regions. RT-PCR in the first round (using the HTBI primer set) targeted the TCR CDR3. TCRdb reprocessed the multiplex PCR reads via MiXCR and lists one record per CDR3 protein. This table holds fewer than 600,000 distinct CDR3 sequences, less than 15% found once. The sequencing sample was made of blood. These receptors originate from a woman between 40 and 50 years old with Graves' hyperthyroidism.

This clonotype has at least ten counts. The genes are TRBV27 and TRBJ2-2; D gene unclear. V lost 7 bases and J 1 base, leaving 7 bases between the germline ends. CDR3 length: 13 amino acids. CDR1 and CDR2 from the germline V gene are MNHEY and SMNVEV (reference sequence). Written as DNA, the CDR3 is TGTGCCAGCACAGGCCAGAACACCGGGGAGCTGTTTTTT. Encoded protein: CASTGQNTGELFF.

This clonotype was seen at least ten times. The V and J genes are TRBV28 and TRBJ2-7; 9 bases match TRBD1. In germline, CDR1 is MDHEN, CDR2 SYDVKM. The V segment lost 6 bases and the J segment 5 bases; nucleotides outside the gene matches: 11. The CDR3 runs 15 residues. CDR3 coding DNA: TGTGCCAGCAGACCGGGACAGGGAGGCGGCCACGAGCAGTACTTC. Translation: CASRPGQGGGHEQYF.

This clonotype was counted ten times or more. In DNA form, the CDR3 reads TGTGCCAGCAGTTACGTGGGACCACTGCACGAGCAGTACTTC. This translates into CASSYVGPLHEQYF. This sequence joins TRBV6-1 and TRBJ2-7; D may correspond to TRBD1 or TRBD2 (5 bases each). V was cut by 5 bases and J by 5 bases, with 16 bases left in between. The CDR3 sequence is 14 residues long. Germline V gene data show CDR1 as MNHNS and CDR2 as SASEGT.

A few counts support this clonotype. V gene TRBV4-1 combines with J gene TRBJ2-7; maybe TRBD1 (5 bases). Trimming took 0 bases from V and 3 from J, leaving 12 bases between them. From germline, CDR1 is MGHRA and CDR2 YSYEKL. The CDR3 covers 15 residues. The CDR3 sequence is CASSQDGAGRYEQYF. The CDR3 DNA sequence: TGCGCCAGCAGCCAAGATGGGGCAGGGCGCTACGAGCAGTACTTC.